This T cell receptor (beta chain) was retrieved from a study of shared clonotypes between healthy human individuals. From germline, CDR1 is SGHDT and CDR2 YYEEEE. This CDR3 comprises 15 residues. Trimming removed 2 bases at V and 6 bases at J, with 18 bases between. Naive CD8 cells lacked CD45RO and underwent positive selection for CCR7, leaving out terminally differentiated effector memory CD45RA+ cells. This clone was seen once. The table came from immunoSEQ multiplex PCR; TCRdb's copy has only in-frame clones and leaves some out. The sample includes about 2.1 million clones, approximately 92% seen only once; the top ten take approximately 1.7%.

The V and J genes are TRBV5-6 and TRBJ2-7; perhaps TRBD2 as D (6 bases). The clonotype comes from a young man in good health. Some clones in this sample may be carry-over from other donors' samples. Material for sequencing was naive CD8+ T cells from PBMCs. The CDR3 region has the DNA TGTGCCAGCAGCTTATTCCCGGGAGCTTCTAGCGAGCAGTACTTC. Protein product: CASSLFPGASSEQYF.